This entry describes one TCR beta chain. This CDR3 is 16 amino acids long. The germline V gene encodes CDR1 KGHSH and CDR2 LQKENI. Trimming took off 6 bases at V and 0 bases at J, with 17 bases between the two ends. This record comes from a study of cytomegalovirus exposure and HLA in healthy donors. 13 Jbeta primers and 60 Vbeta primers were used for the PCR. Some clones are missing from TCRdb's copy, which holds only in-frame ones; the method was immunoSEQ multiplex PCR. The sample includes about 130,000 clones, around 82% seen only once; the top ten take approximately 11%. This clonotype was sampled from a man under 40 in good health and CMV-seropositive. V is TRBV18 and J is TRBJ1-1; possible D gene TRBD1, 5 bases. Sequenced material: PBMCs. The CDR3: CASSAPRRTLNTEAFF. CDR3 coding DNA: TGTGCCAGCTCCGCACCAAGACGGACATTGAACACTGAAGCTTTCTTT.